The clone carrying this T cell receptor (beta chain) has more than one count but fewer than ten. The data are from a study of blood T cell repertoires in COVID-19. At the level of the study: Material from acute and convalescent COVID-19 was sourced from the United States, Italy and Spain.

J gave up 6 bases and V 6 bases, and 6 bases lay outside the gene matches. This CDR3 region has 13 residues. Germline V gives CDR1 SQVTM, CDR2 ANQGSEA. In the original workflow: Reference gene primer amplification gave nucleated cell count estimates. Method: immunoSEQ multiplex PCR; TCRdb's copy keeps in-frame clones and lacks some. V and J calls and clone size are those listed in that table; D and trimming were worked out from the DNA. The sample includes about 68,000 clones, roughly three quarters seen only once; the top ten take around 10%. J is TRBJ1-5 and V is TRBV29-1; 9 bases fit TRBD1. The material sequenced was peripheral blood. The sequence was obtained from a woman between 45 and 60 years old with acute or convalescent COVID-19. CDR3 in amino acids: CSVDRGVGQPQHF. The CDR3 coding sequence is TGCAGCGTCGACAGGGGGGTTGGTCAGCCCCAGCATTTT.